The rows below give T cell receptor beta chains drawn from one sample of a study of blood T cells in healthy people across ages. TCRdb re-analysed the 5' RACE reads in MiXCR, keeping a single row per CDR3 protein. This table has 800,000 to 950,000 distinct CDR3 sequences, 35% to 40% appearing once. The specimen sequenced was blood. All receptors come from a man between 18 and 29 years old in good health. Each CDR3 is given without its conserved first and last residue.

j_call	v_call	cdr3_aa
TRBJ2-3	TRBV6-5	ATGKTGGGGADTQY
TRBJ2-7	TRBV20-1	SARGPGLEVYNEQY
TRBJ2-3	TRBV20-1	SASGTSGGAEEY
.	TRBV20-1	SARFPAETQY
TRBJ1-2	TRBV6-2/TRBV6-3	ASRRGLPYGYT
TRBJ2-2	TRBV24-1	AAGRNLNTGELF
TRBJ2-3	TRBV6-5	TSSRTGPPTDTQY
TRBJ1-1	TRBV20-1	SATSGTGGPTEAF
TRBJ2-1	TRBV4-3	AGSLGLVFYNEQF
TRBJ2-7	TRBV20-1	STRASSGGTYEQY
TRBJ2-3	TRBV7-2	ASRIRGHTDTQY
.	TRBV3-1	ASSQRWGETQY
TRBJ1-5	TRBV2	ASSEQHNQPQH
TRBJ2-4	TRBV6-1	ASSPPPRTNIAKNIQY
TRBJ2-1	TRBV28	ASSLSSSGNEQF
TRBJ2-5	TRBV5-1	ASSLEWIPRQVWQETQY
TRBJ2-1	TRBV7-2	ASSLPLDRVDWETQF
TRBJ2-7	TRBV3-1	ASSQATGANEQY
TRBJ2-5	TRBV24-1	ATSDAGTGYKETQY
.	TRBV6-2/TRBV6-3	ASTTVGGHSYNEQY
TRBJ2-1	TRBV4-3	ASSQVERRPYNEQF
TRBJ2-5	TRBV3-1	ASSQGLAGNEQY
TRBJ1-2	TRBV19	ASSITRTASSNYGYT
TRBJ1-1	TRBV12-3/TRBV12-4	ASSFGHYTEAF
TRBJ2-3	TRBV27	ASSGAGLDTQY
TRBJ1-2	TRBV20-1	SASDGRDYRYGYT
.	TRBV6-2/TRBV6-3	ASSSADLGRRPYEQY
TRBJ2-5	TRBV20-1	SAAPLQGDQETQY
TRBJ1-1	TRBV4-2	ASSQEPTMDTEAF
TRBJ2-1	TRBV7-2	ASSVQSYNEQF
TRBJ1-2	TRBV2	ASSEQNYGYT
TRBJ2-5	TRBV10-3	AIRGVVDEQY
TRBJ2-2	TRBV5-6	ASSWGGTNTGELF
TRBJ1-2	TRBV9	ASSASGGYGFEGYT
.	TRBV2	ASNRRGQGFHEQY
TRBJ1-2	TRBV12-3/TRBV12-4	ASSLAAGIYGYT
TRBJ2-3	TRBV2	ASSVHTQY
TRBJ1-4	TRBV7-9	ASSLEMTATNEKLF
TRBJ2-5	TRBV29-1	SAPTRSVETQY
TRBJ2-3	TRBV13	ASSFRARGTDTQY
TRBJ2-1	TRBV4-2	ASSQGVGGQTYNEQF
TRBJ2-1	TRBV20-1	SARGTYNEQF
TRBJ2-1	TRBV30	AWSGLGSEQF
TRBJ2-3	TRBV4-1	ASSPRVGGPPDTQY
.	TRBV29-1	SEGTSGSSYNEQY
TRBJ2-3	TRBV20-1	SARVAGADTQY
TRBJ2-2	TRBV7-2	ASSLQRETGELF
TRBJ1-5	TRBV4-2	ASSQAQYSNQSQH
TRBJ1-6	TRBV20-1	SARNRAVLGNSPLH
.	TRBV7-9	ASGQTDRGETQY
TRBJ1-1	TRBV5-1	ASSLAAGNTEAF
TRBJ1-1	TRBV9	ASSVGAGTEAF
TRBJ1-5	TRBV20-1	SARRLGGQPQH
TRBJ2-1	TRBV7-2	ASSSERGAYNEQF
TRBJ2-3	TRBV12-3/TRBV12-4	ASSLTVPDTQY
TRBJ2-3	TRBV5-6	ASRGTGSWTQY
TRBJ2-3	TRBV10-3	ASGGGTRADTQY
.	TRBV11-2	ASSLGVSYNEQY
TRBJ2-3	TRBV9	ASSVGVPDTQY
TRBJ2-5	TRBV7-9	ASSSRQGMIDEQY